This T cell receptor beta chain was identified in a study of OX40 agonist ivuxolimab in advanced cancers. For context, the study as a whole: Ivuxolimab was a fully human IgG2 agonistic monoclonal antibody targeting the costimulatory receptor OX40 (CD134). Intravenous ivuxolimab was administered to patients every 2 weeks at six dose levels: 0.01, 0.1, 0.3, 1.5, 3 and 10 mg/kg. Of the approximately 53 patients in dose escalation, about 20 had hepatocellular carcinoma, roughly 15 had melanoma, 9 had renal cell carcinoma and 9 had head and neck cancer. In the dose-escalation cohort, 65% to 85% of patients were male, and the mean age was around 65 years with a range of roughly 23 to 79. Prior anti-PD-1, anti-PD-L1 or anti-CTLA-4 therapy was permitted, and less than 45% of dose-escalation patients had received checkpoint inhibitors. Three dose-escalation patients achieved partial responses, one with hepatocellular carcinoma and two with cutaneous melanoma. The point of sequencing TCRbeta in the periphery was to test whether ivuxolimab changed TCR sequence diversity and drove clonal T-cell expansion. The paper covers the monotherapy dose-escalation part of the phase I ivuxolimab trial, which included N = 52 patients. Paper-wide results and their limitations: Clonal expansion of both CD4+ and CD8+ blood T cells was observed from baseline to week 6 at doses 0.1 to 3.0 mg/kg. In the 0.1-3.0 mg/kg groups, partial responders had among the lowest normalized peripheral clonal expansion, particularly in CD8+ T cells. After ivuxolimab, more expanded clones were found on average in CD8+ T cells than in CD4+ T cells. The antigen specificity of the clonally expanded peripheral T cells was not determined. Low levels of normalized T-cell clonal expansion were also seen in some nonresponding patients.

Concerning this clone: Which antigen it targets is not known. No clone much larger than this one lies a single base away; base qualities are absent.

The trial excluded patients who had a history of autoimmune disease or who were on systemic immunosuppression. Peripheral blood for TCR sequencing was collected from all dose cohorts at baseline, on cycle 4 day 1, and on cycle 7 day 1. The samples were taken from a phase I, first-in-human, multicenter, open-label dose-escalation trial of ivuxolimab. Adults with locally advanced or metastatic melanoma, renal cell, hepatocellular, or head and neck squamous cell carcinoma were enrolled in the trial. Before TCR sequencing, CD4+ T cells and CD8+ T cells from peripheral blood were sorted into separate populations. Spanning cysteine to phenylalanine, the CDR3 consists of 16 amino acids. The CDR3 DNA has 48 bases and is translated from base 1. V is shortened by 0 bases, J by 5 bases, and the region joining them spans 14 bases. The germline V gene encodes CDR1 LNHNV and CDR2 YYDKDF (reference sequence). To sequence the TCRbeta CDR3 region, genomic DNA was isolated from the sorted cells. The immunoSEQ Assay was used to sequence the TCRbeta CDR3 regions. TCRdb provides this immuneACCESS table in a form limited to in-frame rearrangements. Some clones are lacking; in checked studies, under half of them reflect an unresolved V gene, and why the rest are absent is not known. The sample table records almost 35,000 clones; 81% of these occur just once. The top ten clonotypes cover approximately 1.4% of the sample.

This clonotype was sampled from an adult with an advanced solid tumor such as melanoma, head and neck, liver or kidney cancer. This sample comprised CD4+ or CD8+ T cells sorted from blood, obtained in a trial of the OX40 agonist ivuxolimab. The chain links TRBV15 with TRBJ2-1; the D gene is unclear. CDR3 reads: CATSRDFGYRDNEQFF. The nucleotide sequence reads TGTGCCACCAGCAGAGATTTCGGATATAGGGACAATGAGCAGTTCTTC.